This entry lists 22 T cell receptor beta chains sequenced from one sample in a study of T cell repertoires in cytomegalovirus infection. Using its own MiXCR run on the reads, TCRdb lists one record per CDR3 protein. The sample lists 310,000 or so distinct CDR3 sequences, 20% to 30% occurring once. Antigen specificity for these receptors is unknown. The sequences come from cultured PBMCs, collected from culture after CMV antigen stimulation. The receptors stem from a human donor in good health (CMV status not recorded). Some clones in this sample may be carry-over from other donors' samples.

In its sample, this clonotype was seen a few times. This chain connects TRBV4-1 to TRBJ2-7, with 12 bases fitting TRBD2. Germline V gene lookup returns CDR1 MGHRA and CDR2 YSYEKL. This CDR3 is 15 amino acids long. V trimming: 4 bases; J trimming: 7 bases; junction bases outside the gene matches: 8. The CDR3 spells CASSPGGLAGTEQYF. In nucleotides, the CDR3 is TGCGCCAGCAGCCCAGGGGGACTAGCGGGTACGGAGCAGTACTTC.

This clonotype has more than one count but fewer than ten. The rearrangement joins TRBV4-3 to TRBJ2-4; possibly TRBD1 for D (7 bases). Trimming removed 0 bases at V and 2 bases at J, with 14 bases between. The CDR3 extends over 17 amino acids. Per germline, CDR1 LGHNA and CDR2 YSLEER. CDR3 in amino acids: CASSQEGQGGTKNIQYF. The CDR3 nucleotides read TGCGCCAGCAGCCAAGAAGGGCAGGGGGGAACCAAAAACATTCAGTACTTC.

This clonotype was observed a few times. The chain has TRBV10-3 and TRBJ2-1; 8 nucleotides match TRBD1. The germline V gene encodes CDR1 ENHRY and CDR2 SYGVKD. CDR3 length: 15 amino acids. J lost 6 bases, V lost 3 bases, and 7 bases had no gene match. The chain's CDR3 is CAISEAQGAGNEQFF. The CDR3 nucleotides read TGTGCCATCAGTGAAGCGCAGGGGGCGGGCAATGAGCAGTTCTTC.

This clonotype came up many times. V usage is TRBV5-5 and J usage is TRBJ2-1; D gene uncertain. V lost 0 bases and J lost 8, with 15 bases in between. This CDR3 has 15 amino acids. Germline CDR1 SGHKS, CDR2 YYEKEE (reference sequence). The CDR3, as DNA: TGTGCCAGCAGCTTGGGGGGTCGTGGTTCCCATGAGCAGTTCTTC. Protein: CASSLGGRGSHEQFF.

The chain carries TRBV27 and TRBJ2-6, with 15 positions matching TRBD2. Looked up from germline, CDR1 is MNHEY and CDR2 is SMNVEV (reference sequence). The junction had 9 bases not matched to a gene; V was cut back by 5 bases and J by 1 base. This CDR3 has 20 amino acids. The CDR3: CASSPRTSGRAVSGANVLTF. The CDR3 region has the DNA TGTGCCAGCAGTCCCCGGACTAGCGGGAGGGCGGTGTCTGGGGCCAACGTCCTGACTTTC.

The J gene is TRBJ1-5, the V gene TRBV7-6; D is unresolved. From germline, CDR1 is SGHVS and CDR2 FNYEAQ. Trimming stripped 9 bases from V and 0 bases from J, with 15 bases between. The CDR3 consists of 15 residues. In DNA, the CDR3 is TGTGCCAGACCCGGGATGACGGTTAGCAATCAGCCCCAGCATTTT. The encoded protein is CARPGMTVSNQPQHF.

The CDR3 sequence is CASSRGVDEQFF. The DNA of the CDR3 is TGTGCCAGCAGTCGGGGAGTGGATGAGCAGTTCTTC. This rearrangement joins TRBV6-8 to TRBJ2-1; D possibly corresponds to TRBD2 (5 bases). Germline V gene lookup returns CDR1 MNHGY and CDR2 SAAAGT. V lost 5 bases, J lost 8 bases, and 10 bases lay in between. This CDR3 contains 12 residues.

The rearrangement joins TRBV11-3 to TRBJ2-2; 9 positions match TRBD1. This CDR3 is built from 15 residues. Germline V gene lookup returns CDR1 SGHNT and CDR2 YENEEA. The V segment lost 5 bases and the J segment 6 bases; nucleotides outside the gene matches: 7. The CDR3 loop is CASSPGQGSSGELFF. In DNA form, the CDR3 reads TGTGCCAGCAGCCCGGGACAGGGAAGTTCCGGGGAGCTGTTTTTT.

This rearrangement joins TRBV20-1 to TRBJ2-3; 15 bases match TRBD2. CDR3 size: 19 residues. Germline loops: CDR1 DFQATT, CDR2 SNEGSKA (reference sequence). J was trimmed by 4 bases and V by 2 bases; bases with no gene match: 13. CDR3 loop: CSARRTGLAGGSMSDTQYF. CDR3 in DNA: TGCAGTGCTAGAAGAACCGGACTAGCGGGAGGGTCCATGTCAGATACGCAGTATTTT.

This clonotype was counted only a few times. J is TRBJ2-3 and V is TRBV20-1, with TRBD2 as a possible D gene (5 bases). The germline CDR1 and CDR2 sequences are DFQATT and SNEGSKA (reference sequence). The CDR3 is 14 residues long. Trimming took 0 bases from V and 1 from J, leaving 8 bases between them. This CDR3 is CSARDFSGTDTQYF. The CDR3 nucleotides read TGCAGTGCTAGAGATTTTAGCGGCACAGATACGCAGTATTTT.

This chain joins TRBV7-6 and TRBJ2-7, with 8 bases fitting TRBD1. The germline CDR1 and CDR2 sequences are SGHVS and FNYEAQ. V was clipped by 0 bases and J by 3 bases; unmatched bases: 1. This CDR3 has 14 amino acids. The CDR3, as DNA: TGTGCCAGCAGCTTAGCAGGACAGGGCTACGAGCAGTACGTC. Translating gives CASSLAGQGYEQYV.

There are many counts of this clonotype. The chain couples TRBV11-2 to TRBJ2-1; 13 bases are a match to TRBD2. The CDR3 is 16 residues long. The trim removed 4 bases at V and 7 bases at J, leaving 7 bases unmatched. Germline CDR1 is SGHAT and CDR2 is FQNNGV. The CDR3 region is CASSSELAGGLNEQFF. CDR3 bases: TGTGCCAGCAGCTCGGAACTAGCGGGAGGGCTGAATGAGCAGTTCTTC.

This clonotype was detected a few times. The chain has TRBV30 and TRBJ2-5; 11 nucleotides line up with TRBD2. The V gene's germline CDR1 is GTSNPN and CDR2 SVGIG (reference sequence). Losses at the gene ends were 2 bases for V and 1 base for J; bases not matched to a gene: 3. The CDR3 contains 15 residues. The CDR3 nucleotides are TGTGCCTGGAGTAAACTAGCGGGAGCCCAAGAGACCCAGTACTTC. This gives the protein CAWSKLAGAQETQYF.

The sample holds a few counts of this clonotype. This chain links TRBV20-1 with TRBJ1-2, with D possibly matching TRBD1 (5 bases). CDR1 DFQATT and CDR2 SNEGSKA come from the germline V gene (reference sequence). The CDR3 contains 12 residues. Deletions cut 3 bases from V and 6 bases from J, with 11 bases between. Here the CDR3 DNA reads TGCAGTGCTAGCTGGGGGTTGGATGGCTACACCTTC. This sequence encodes CSASWGLDGYTF.

This sequence joins TRBV6-2 or TRBV6-3 and TRBJ1-1; no firm D call. V lost 5 bases to trimming and J lost 4 bases, with 14 bases between them. Germline CDR1 MNHEY, CDR2 SVGEGT. The CDR3 has 14 residues. Here the CDR3 DNA reads TGTGCCAGCAGTATGGGAAACTGGGGCACTGAAGCTTTCTTT. Translating it yields CASSMGNWGTEAFF.

This clonotype was seen only a few times. The rearrangement links TRBV7-9 to TRBJ2-7, with TRBD2 matching over 13 bases. CDR1 is SEHNR and CDR2 is FQNEAQ in the germline V gene (reference sequence). V was clipped by 4 bases and J by 2 bases; unmatched bases: 2. The CDR3 loop spans 15 amino acids. In nucleotides, the CDR3 is TGTGCCAGCAGCTCGACTAGCGGGAGGCCCTACGAGCAGTACTTC. Translating gives CASSSTSGRPYEQYF.

The J gene is TRBJ1-1, the V gene TRBV28, with a possible D match to TRBD1 (6 bases). CDR3 size: 13 residues. Germline CDR1 MDHEN, CDR2 SYDVKM. Trimming shortened V by 7 bases and J by 11 bases, and 20 bases separated the two germline ends. The CDR3 DNA reads as TGTGCCAGCATTTTGTCGGGGGCCCGGGGGGCTTTCTTT. This translates into CASILSGARGAFF.

This chain joins TRBV12-3 or TRBV12-4 and TRBJ2-5, with no clear D. This CDR3 spans 12 amino acids. The ends were cut back, 3 bases at V and 5 bases at J, with 7 bases in the middle. CDR3 nucleotides: TGTGCCAGCAGTTTTTGGTTGGAGACCCAGTACTTC. It translates to CASSFWLETQYF.

With respect to this clonotype: An end of the junction differs from the germline gene, which may be a read error. V is TRBV5-3 and J is TRBJ2-1; no clear D gene. TRBV5-3 belongs to the ORF category, with a function that is uncertain. The CDR3 runs to 12 residues. The CDR3 sequence is CASSLPRNEQFF. CDR3 sequence (DNA): TGTGCCAGCAGCTTGCCCAGGAATGAGCAGTTCTTC.

The chain couples TRBV28 to TRBJ1-2; 9 bases map to TRBD1. After removal of 5 bases from V and 4 bases from J, the junction contained 8 bases not matched to a gene. The germline CDR1 and CDR2 sequences are MDHEN and SYDVKM. The CDR3 totals 15 residues. The CDR3 DNA follows: TGTGCCAGCAGTGGATCCGGGACAGGGACCTATGGCTACACCTTC. This sequence encodes CASSGSGTGTYGYTF.

The CDR3 bases are TGTGCCAGCAGTTTGCGGGCTCTCAATCAGCCCCAGCATTTT. Translation: CASSLRALNQPQHF. The V call is TRBV27, the J call TRBJ1-5; the D is unclear. The CDR3 covers 14 residues. Trimming removed 3 bases at V and 3 bases at J, with 9 bases between. The germline CDR1 and CDR2 sequences are MNHEY and SMNVEV (reference sequence).

The J gene is TRBJ1-1, the V gene TRBV4-2; tentative D call: TRBD1 (5 bases). Germline V gene data show CDR1 as LGHNA and CDR2 as YNFKEQ. The V and J ends lost 1 base and 4 bases respectively, with 10 bases between them. The CDR3 is made up of 14 amino acids. The CDR3 reads CASSQGFGGTEAFF. The CDR3 DNA sequence: TGTGCCAGCAGCCAAGGATTCGGGGGCACTGAAGCTTTCTTT.